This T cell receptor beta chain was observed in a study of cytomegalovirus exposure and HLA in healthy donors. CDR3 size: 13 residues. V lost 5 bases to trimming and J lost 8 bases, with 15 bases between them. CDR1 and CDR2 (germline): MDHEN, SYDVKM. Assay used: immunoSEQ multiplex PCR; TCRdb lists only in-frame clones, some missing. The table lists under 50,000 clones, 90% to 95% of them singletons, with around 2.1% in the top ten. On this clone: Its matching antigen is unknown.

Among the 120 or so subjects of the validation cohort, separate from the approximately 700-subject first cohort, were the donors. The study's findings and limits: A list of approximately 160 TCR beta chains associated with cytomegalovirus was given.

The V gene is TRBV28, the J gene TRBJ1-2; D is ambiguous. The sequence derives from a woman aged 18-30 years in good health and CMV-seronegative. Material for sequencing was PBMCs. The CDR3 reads CASSVTGVGGYTF. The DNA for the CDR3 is TGTGCCAGCAGTGTGACTGGCGTAGGAGGCTACACCTTC.